This TCR beta chain was found in a study of cytomegalovirus exposure and HLA in healthy donors. This PCR relied on a set of 60 Vbeta primers and 13 Jbeta primers. Assay: immunoSEQ multiplex PCR; the TCRdb copy retains only in-frame clones and omits some. The table records over 250,000 clones, about nine tenths of them present only once. Germline V CDR1 and CDR2: MDHEN, SYDVKM. CDR3 length: 12 amino acids. Trimming left V 6 bases short and J 0 bases short, with 6 bases between. The donors comprised healthy bone marrow donors. Worth noting for this clone: The antigen is not known. The same CDR3 can be traced to other DNA sequences in this sample.

General study findings and limits: In a later analysis, TCR beta V- and J-gene trimming showed a link to a missense DCLRE1C variant. In a later analysis, most CMV-associated TCR beta chains appeared HLA-restricted.

Sequencing used PBMCs. The gene calls are TRBV28 and TRBJ2-7, with D uncertain. The TCR comes from a man in his forties or fifties in good health and CMV-seropositive. CDR3 sequence: CASSLSSYEQYF. Here the CDR3 DNA reads TGTGCCAGCAGCCTTAGCTCCTACGAGCAGTACTTC.